This entry concerns a single TCR beta chain. Germline V gives CDR1 SEHNR, CDR2 FQNEAQ (reference sequence). Trimming removed 4 bases from V and 13 bases from J, with 23 bases in between. CDR3 length: 15 amino acids. The sample belongs to a study of blood T cells in healthy people across ages. Primed by a sample-barcoded 5' primer and a J-beta primer mix, a second PCR proceeded for about 7 to 12 cycles. Every cDNA was tagged by a template-switch adaptor with 12 random nucleotides. TCRdb called the 5' RACE reads again in MiXCR, with one record for every CDR3 protein. This sample has 600,000 or so distinct CDR3 sequences; 40% to 55% occur once, and the top ten carry approximately 25%.

This sequence originates from an elderly man in good health. The chain carries TRBV7-9 and TRBJ2-4; possibly TRBD1 or TRBD2 for D (6 bases each). The sequencing input was blood. This CDR3 is CASSSSRAGEVEQYF. The CDR3 nucleotides are TGTGCCAGCAGCTCCAGCAGGGCAGGGGAGGTTGAGCAGTACTTC.